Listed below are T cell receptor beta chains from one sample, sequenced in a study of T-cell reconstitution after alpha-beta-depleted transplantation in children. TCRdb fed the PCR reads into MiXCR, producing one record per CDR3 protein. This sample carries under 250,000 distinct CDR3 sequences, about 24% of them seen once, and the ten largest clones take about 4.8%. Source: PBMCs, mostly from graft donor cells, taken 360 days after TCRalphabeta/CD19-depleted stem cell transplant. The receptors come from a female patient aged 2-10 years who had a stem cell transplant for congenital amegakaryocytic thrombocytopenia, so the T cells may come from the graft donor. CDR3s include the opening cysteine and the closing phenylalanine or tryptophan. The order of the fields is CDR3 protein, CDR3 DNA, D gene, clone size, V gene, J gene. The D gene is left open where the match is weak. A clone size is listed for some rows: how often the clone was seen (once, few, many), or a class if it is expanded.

cdr3_aa: CAWSVLVGTEAFF
cdr3_nt: TGTGCCTGGAGTGTACTAGTGGGCACTGAAGCTTTCTTT
d_call: NA
clone_size: NA
v_call: TRBV30
j_call: TRBJ1-1

cdr3_aa: CAWSWGESNQPQHF
cdr3_nt: TGTGCCTGGAGTTGGGGGGAGAGCAATCAGCCCCAGCATTTT
d_call: NA
clone_size: few
v_call: TRBV30
j_call: TRBJ1-5

cdr3_aa: CASRPKGGPLLIYEQYF
cdr3_nt: TGTGCCAGCAGACCTAAGGGTGGACCCCTCTTAATCTACGAGCAGTACTTC
d_call: NA
clone_size: few
v_call: TRBV27
j_call: TRBJ2-7

cdr3_aa: CASSLVSVTSRDSATNEKLFF
cdr3_nt: TGTGCCAGCAGCTTAGTATCCGTTACGTCCAGGGACTCTGCAACTAATGAAAAACTGTTTTTT
d_call: NA
clone_size: NA
v_call: TRBV11-1
j_call: TRBJ1-4

cdr3_aa: CASSYWGDGNTIYF
cdr3_nt: TGTGCCAGCAGTTATTGGGGGGATGGAAACACCATATATTTT
d_call: NA
clone_size: NA
v_call: TRBV28
j_call: TRBJ1-3

cdr3_aa: CASTPDNQETQYF
cdr3_nt: TGTGCCAGCACCCCGGACAACCAAGAGACCCAGTACTTC
d_call: NA
clone_size: NA
v_call: TRBV28
j_call: TRBJ2-5

cdr3_aa: CASSEGHIYPGSEAFF
cdr3_nt: TGTGCCAGCAGCGAAGGCCACATTTACCCAGGGTCTGAAGCTTTCTTT
d_call: NA
clone_size: NA
v_call: TRBV25-1
j_call: TRBJ1-1

cdr3_aa: CATSRAGGANQETQYF
cdr3_nt: TGTGCCACCAGCAGAGCCGGCGGGGCGAATCAAGAGACCCAGTACTTC
d_call: NA
clone_size: NA
v_call: TRBV15
j_call: TRBJ2-5

cdr3_aa: CASSESLAGGPYEQYF
cdr3_nt: TGTGCCAGCAGTGAAAGCCTAGCGGGAGGGCCATACGAGCAGTACTTC
d_call: TRBD2
clone_size: NA
v_call: TRBV6-1
j_call: TRBJ2-7

cdr3_aa: CSADTPGLAGTGDTQYF
cdr3_nt: TGCAGTGCAGACACACCGGGACTAGCGGGAACGGGGGATACGCAGTATTTT
d_call: TRBD2
clone_size: NA
v_call: TRBV20-1
j_call: TRBJ2-3

cdr3_aa: CASSLGVASTDTQYF
cdr3_nt: TGTGCCAGCAGCTTAGGGGTGGCTAGCACAGATACGCAGTATTTT
d_call: NA
clone_size: few
v_call: TRBV7-2
j_call: TRBJ2-3

cdr3_aa: CASSLSARVGTEAFF
cdr3_nt: TGTGCCAGCAGTTTATCGGCCAGGGTGGGTACTGAAGCTTTCTTT
d_call: NA
clone_size: few
v_call: TRBV12-3/TRBV12-4
j_call: TRBJ1-1

cdr3_aa: CASSLVTGGLGDEQFF
cdr3_nt: TGTGCCAGCAGTTTAGTGACGGGGGGCCTCGGGGATGAGCAGTTCTTC
d_call: NA
clone_size: NA
v_call: TRBV12-3/TRBV12-4
j_call: TRBJ2-1

cdr3_aa: CASSSRYAGGPYEQYF
cdr3_nt: TGTGCCAGCAGCTCTCGTTACGCGGGAGGGCCGTACGAGCAGTACTTC
d_call: TRBD2
clone_size: NA
v_call: TRBV11-2
j_call: TRBJ2-7

cdr3_aa: CASSYPTGKLYNEQFF
cdr3_nt: TGTGCCAGCAGTTACCCAACAGGGAAGTTATACAATGAGCAGTTCTTC
d_call: NA
clone_size: NA
v_call: TRBV6-5
j_call: TRBJ2-1

cdr3_aa: CASSYGTGTGKLFF
cdr3_nt: TGTGCCAGCAGCTATGGGACGGGAACGGGAAAACTGTTTTTT
d_call: NA
clone_size: few
v_call: TRBV7-9
j_call: TRBJ1-4

cdr3_aa: CASSWGGPSYEQYF
cdr3_nt: TGTGCCAGCAGTTGGGGCGGCCCCTCCTACGAGCAGTACTTC
d_call: NA
clone_size: few
v_call: TRBV12-3/TRBV12-4
j_call: TRBJ2-7

cdr3_aa: CASSLGGTSGIPYNEQFF
cdr3_nt: TGTGCCAGCAGTTTAGGGGGGACTAGCGGGATTCCCTACAATGAGCAGTTCTTC
d_call: TRBD2
clone_size: NA
v_call: TRBV12-3/TRBV12-4
j_call: TRBJ2-1

cdr3_aa: CASSGGPGRGYEQYF
cdr3_nt: TGCGCCAGCAGCGGCGGCCCGGGGAGAGGGTACGAGCAGTACTTC
d_call: NA
clone_size: few
v_call: TRBV4-1
j_call: TRBJ2-7

cdr3_aa: CAIRRPSGGNGRRRGYTF
cdr3_nt: TGTGCCATCAGGCGCCCCAGTGGGGGCAATGGACGGCGGCGGGGCTACACCTTC
d_call: NA
clone_size: NA
v_call: TRBV10-3
j_call: TRBJ1-2

cdr3_aa: CASSNLRERREKLFF
cdr3_nt: TGTGCCAGTAGTAACCTCCGGGAGAGAAGAGAAAAACTGTTTTTT
d_call: NA
clone_size: NA
v_call: TRBV19
j_call: TRBJ1-4

cdr3_aa: CASSELVGVPSGNTIYF
cdr3_nt: TGTGCCAGCAGTGAATTAGTAGGGGTCCCATCTGGAAACACCATATATTTT
d_call: NA
clone_size: NA
v_call: TRBV25-1
j_call: TRBJ1-3

cdr3_aa: CASSGYTGEKLFF
cdr3_nt: TGTGCCAGCAGTGGATATACTGGGGAAAAACTGTTTTTT
d_call: NA
clone_size: many
v_call: TRBV12-3/TRBV12-4
j_call: TRBJ1-4

cdr3_aa: CATSLGHQETQYF
cdr3_nt: TGTGCCACCAGCTTGGGACATCAAGAGACCCAGTACTTC
d_call: NA
clone_size: few
v_call: TRBV7-3
j_call: TRBJ2-5

cdr3_aa: CASSPRTDKETQYF
cdr3_nt: TGTGCCAGCAGCCCGAGGACGGACAAAGAGACCCAGTACTTC
d_call: NA
clone_size: few
v_call: TRBV11-1
j_call: TRBJ2-5

cdr3_aa: CASSQELVGAGNYGYTF
cdr3_nt: TGCGCCAGCAGCCAAGAGTTGGTAGGGGCCGGTAACTATGGCTACACCTTC
d_call: NA
clone_size: few
v_call: TRBV4-1
j_call: TRBJ1-2

cdr3_aa: CASSVGSSTDTGELFF
cdr3_nt: TGCGCCAGCAGCGTCGGTAGCTCAACAGACACCGGGGAGCTGTTTTTT
d_call: NA
clone_size: NA
v_call: TRBV5-1
j_call: TRBJ2-2

cdr3_aa: CSAAGTKKYNEQFF
cdr3_nt: TGCAGTGCCGCCGGGACCAAAAAATACAATGAGCAGTTCTTC
d_call: NA
clone_size: NA
v_call: TRBV20-1
j_call: TRBJ2-1

cdr3_aa: CASSLQIQETQYF
cdr3_nt: TGTGCCAGCAGCTTACAGATACAAGAGACCCAGTACTTC
d_call: NA
clone_size: many
v_call: TRBV7-3
j_call: TRBJ2-5

cdr3_aa: CSARPPGGAYSPLHF
cdr3_nt: TGCAGTGCCCGGCCCCCGGGGGGCGCTTATTCACCCCTCCACTTT
d_call: NA
clone_size: NA
v_call: TRBV20-1
j_call: TRBJ1-6

cdr3_aa: CASSLASWLRGDEQYF
cdr3_nt: TGCGCCAGCAGCTTGGCCTCTTGGCTTAGGGGCGACGAGCAGTACTTC
d_call: NA
clone_size: NA
v_call: TRBV5-1
j_call: TRBJ2-7

cdr3_aa: CASSLVAGVEQFF
cdr3_nt: TGTGCCAGCAGTTTGGTAGCGGGAGTTGAGCAGTTCTTC
d_call: TRBD2
clone_size: NA
v_call: TRBV28
j_call: TRBJ2-1

cdr3_aa: CASSGPLRTGPYEQYF
cdr3_nt: TGTGCCAGCAGCGGCCCCTTGAGGACAGGACCCTACGAGCAGTACTTC
d_call: TRBD1
clone_size: NA
v_call: TRBV3-1
j_call: TRBJ2-7

cdr3_aa: CASSDRGRVNMNTEAFF
cdr3_nt: TGTGCCAGCAGCGACAGGGGGAGGGTTAACATGAACACTGAAGCTTTCTTT
d_call: TRBD1
clone_size: few
v_call: TRBV7-6
j_call: TRBJ1-1

cdr3_aa: CASSHWETTYEQYF
cdr3_nt: TGTGCCAGCAGCCACTGGGAGACAACCTACGAGCAGTACTTC
d_call: NA
clone_size: NA
v_call: TRBV3-1
j_call: TRBJ2-7

cdr3_aa: CASSLDITNTEAFF
cdr3_nt: TGTGCCAGCAGCTTAGATATCACGAACACTGAAGCTTTCTTT
d_call: NA
clone_size: NA
v_call: TRBV11-2
j_call: TRBJ1-1

cdr3_aa: CASSFFETQYF
cdr3_nt: TGTGCCAGCAGTTTCTTCGAGACCCAGTACTTC
d_call: NA
clone_size: NA
v_call: TRBV28
j_call: TRBJ2-5

cdr3_aa: CSASSQGGTEAFF
cdr3_nt: TGCAGTGCGAGCAGCCAGGGCGGCACTGAAGCTTTCTTT
d_call: NA
clone_size: few
v_call: TRBV20-1
j_call: TRBJ1-1

cdr3_aa: CASTLAGGYNEQFF
cdr3_nt: TGTGCCAGCACCTTAGCGGGGGGCTACAATGAGCAGTTCTTC
d_call: TRBD2
clone_size: few
v_call: TRBV11-2
j_call: TRBJ2-1

cdr3_aa: CASSLGRAINIQYF
cdr3_nt: TGTGCCAGCAGTTTGGGCAGAGCAATAAACATTCAGTACTTC
d_call: NA
clone_size: many
v_call: TRBV12-3/TRBV12-4
j_call: TRBJ2-4

cdr3_aa: CSANPAGDNTEAFF
cdr3_nt: TGCAGTGCTAATCCGGCAGGAGATAACACTGAAGCTTTCTTT
d_call: NA
clone_size: NA
v_call: TRBV20-1
j_call: TRBJ1-1

cdr3_aa: CASTLDPDRKISTDTQYF
cdr3_nt: TGTGCCAGCACCCTTGATCCGGACAGGAAGATTAGCACAGATACGCAGTATTTT
d_call: TRBD1
clone_size: NA
v_call: TRBV28
j_call: TRBJ2-3

cdr3_aa: CASSVQGTYGYTF
cdr3_nt: TGTGCCAGCAGTGTACAGGGAACCTATGGCTACACCTTC
d_call: NA
clone_size: many
v_call: TRBV12-3/TRBV12-4
j_call: TRBJ1-2

cdr3_aa: CASSLSPGGGSPLHF
cdr3_nt: TGTGCCAGCAGTTTATCACCAGGGGGCGGTTCACCCCTCCACTTT
d_call: TRBD1
clone_size: NA
v_call: TRBV27
j_call: TRBJ1-6

cdr3_aa: CSAREDIRNTQYF
cdr3_nt: TGCAGTGCTAGAGAGGACATTCGAAATACGCAGTATTTT
d_call: NA
clone_size: few
v_call: TRBV20-1
j_call: TRBJ2-3

cdr3_aa: CASSEGWGHETQYF
cdr3_nt: TGTGCCAGCAGTGAAGGTTGGGGGCATGAGACCCAGTACTTC
d_call: NA
clone_size: NA
v_call: TRBV2
j_call: TRBJ2-5

cdr3_aa: CASSPGTSGSDEQYF
cdr3_nt: TGTGCCAGCAGCCCAGGGACTAGCGGGAGCGACGAGCAGTACTTC
d_call: TRBD2
clone_size: few
v_call: TRBV6-2/TRBV6-3
j_call: TRBJ2-7

cdr3_aa: CASSSYRARGEQYF
cdr3_nt: TGTGCCAGCAGTTCGTACAGGGCTAGAGGCGAGCAGTACTTC
d_call: NA
clone_size: few
v_call: TRBV27
j_call: TRBJ2-7

cdr3_aa: CALIDRVWVNEQFF
cdr3_nt: TGTGCCTTGATTGACAGGGTGTGGGTCAATGAGCAGTTCTTC
d_call: TRBD1
clone_size: NA
v_call: TRBV30
j_call: TRBJ2-1

cdr3_aa: CASTSSGKSYEQYF
cdr3_nt: TGTGCCAGCACGAGTAGCGGGAAAAGCTACGAGCAGTACTTC
d_call: TRBD2
clone_size: few
v_call: TRBV6-2/TRBV6-3
j_call: TRBJ2-7

cdr3_aa: CASSLLPGQINEKLFF
cdr3_nt: TGTGCCAGCTCACTACTACCGGGACAGATTAATGAAAAACTGTTTTTT
d_call: TRBD1
clone_size: few
v_call: TRBV18
j_call: TRBJ1-4

cdr3_aa: CSASMGGELFF
cdr3_nt: TGCAGTGCTAGTATGGGTGGGGAGCTGTTTTTT
d_call: NA
clone_size: NA
v_call: TRBV20-1
j_call: TRBJ2-2

cdr3_aa: CASSSGPGAHEQYF
cdr3_nt: TGCGCCAGCAGCTCTGGACCGGGCGCCCACGAGCAGTACTTC
d_call: NA
clone_size: NA
v_call: TRBV5-1
j_call: TRBJ2-7